Below are 27 T cell receptor beta chains sequenced from a single sample in a study of naive and memory T cell subsets. Reverse transcription of blood and skin TCR RNA was primed at alpha and beta constant regions. TCRdb reanalysed the 5' RACE reads using MiXCR and keeps one entry per CDR3 protein. The repertoire holds about 20,000 distinct CDR3 sequences, with about 4% as singletons. Whole blood, roughly 2.4 ml, came from adult healthy volunteers. The source of these receptors is a male donor in good health.

In this sample, this clonotype turned up many times. The chain is built from TRBV9 and TRBJ2-5; 8 bases match TRBD1. V lost 5 bases and J lost 0; bases outside the gene matches: 3. The CDR3 contains 14 residues. The germline CDR1 and CDR2 sequences are SGDLS and YYNGEE. The CDR3 nucleotides read TGTGCCAGCAGTGGACAGGGCAACCAAGAGACCCAGTACTTC. Residues: CASSGQGNQETQYF.

V and J are TRBV14 and TRBJ2-6; D is unclear. The CDR3 loop spans 14 amino acids. Between the trimmed V and J ends, which lost 3 bases and 2 bases, there was a span of 5 bases. Germline V gene sequence: CDR1 SGHDN, CDR2 FVKESK. This chain's CDR3 is CASSQVAGANVLTF. The CDR3 nucleotides are TGTGCCAGCAGCCAGGTGGCTGGGGCCAACGTCCTGACTTTC.

This clonotype was counted many times. The chain uses TRBV7-2 and TRBJ2-3, with TRBD2 matching over 9 bases. The CDR3 spans 15 residues. CDR1 is SGHTA and CDR2 is FQGNSA in the germline V gene. V was pared by 6 bases and J by 0 bases, with 4 bases of the junction left unmatched. The CDR3 loop is CASRFSGGSTDTQYF. The CDR3 bases are TGTGCCAGCAGGTTTAGCGGGGGCAGCACAGATACGCAGTATTTT.

This clonotype was seen repeatedly, ten times or more. The V and J genes are TRBV20-1 and TRBJ2-7; the D gene is possibly TRBD2 (7 bases). Germline CDR1 is DFQATT and CDR2 is SNEGSKA (reference sequence). V lost 4 bases and J 3 bases, leaving 16 bases between the germline ends. This CDR3 is 14 amino acids long. The CDR3 nucleotides read TGCAGTGCTACTCTAGGGGGGGGGGACTACGAGCAGTACTTC. Protein product: CSATLGGGDYEQYF.

This clonotype was recorded many times. The V call is TRBV7-2, the J call TRBJ2-7; unclear D gene. Germline V gives CDR1 SGHTA, CDR2 FQGNSA. V lost 1 base to trimming and J lost 6 bases, with 19 bases between them. CDR3 length equals 16 residues. Here the CDR3 DNA reads TGTGCCAGCAGCTTAGGCCAGCACGGGTTAGGTCTCGAGCAGTACTTC. Residues: CASSLGQHGLGLEQYF.

This clonotype appeared many times. V gene TRBV10-3 combines with J gene TRBJ2-7; TRBD2 is a possible D gene (6 bases). CDR1 and CDR2 from the germline V gene are ENHRY and SYGVKD. The ends were cut back, 3 bases at V and 7 bases at J, with 13 bases in the middle. The CDR3 runs to 13 residues. The CDR3 region has the DNA TGTGCCATCAGTGACCGGGACTCTTGGGAGCAGTACTTC. Translation: CAISDRDSWEQYF.

In this sample, this clonotype turned up many times. The genes are TRBV6-1 and TRBJ1-6; D remains unclear. This CDR3 is 12 amino acids long. CDR1 and CDR2 from the germline V gene are MNHNS and SASEGT. V lost 7 bases and J 8 bases, leaving 9 bases between the germline ends. The CDR3 sequence is CASKFGDSPLHF. The DNA of the CDR3 is TGTGCCAGCAAGTTCGGAGATTCACCCCTCCACTTT.

This chain joins TRBV5-6 and TRBJ1-2; D is unclear. CDR3 size: 14 residues. V was pared by 4 bases and J by 4 bases, with 14 bases between. Germline CDR1 is SGHDT and CDR2 is YYEEEE. CDR3 sequence reads: CASSATVRSYGYTF. In DNA form, the CDR3 reads TGTGCCAGCAGCGCCACGGTCAGGTCCTATGGCTACACCTTC.

This clonotype was observed at least ten times. The V call is TRBV20-1, the J call TRBJ2-6, with D possibly being TRBD1 (6 bases). From germline, CDR1 is DFQATT and CDR2 SNEGSKA (reference sequence). Trimming took 5 bases from V and 0 from J, leaving 8 bases between them. The CDR3 is 14 amino acids. The DNA for the CDR3 is TGCAGTGCTCCGGACAGCTCTGGGGCCAACGTCCTGACTTTC. Amino acid sequence: CSAPDSSGANVLTF.

Many counts were recorded for this clonotype. This chain joins TRBV6-5 and TRBJ2-1, with 10 bases lining up with TRBD2. V dropped 7 bases and J dropped 0; count of bases not matched to a gene: 15. The CDR3 contains 19 residues. Per the germline V gene, CDR1 is MNHEY and CDR2 is SVGAGI. The CDR3 DNA follows: TGTGCCAGCACAAAAACTAGCGGGACCCTCGGGGGCTCCTACAATGAGCAGTTCTTC. Translated: CASTKTSGTLGGSYNEQFF.

This clonotype was counted many times. The gene calls are TRBV28 and TRBJ2-5, with 7 positions matching TRBD1. The CDR3 is 14 residues long. Germline trimming cut 4 bases from V and 2 bases from J; bases unmatched to any gene: 4. Germline loops: CDR1 MDHEN, CDR2 SYDVKM. The CDR3 region is CASSWGQSQETQYF. Here the CDR3 DNA reads TGTGCCAGCAGTTGGGGACAGTCTCAAGAGACCCAGTACTTC.

In its sample, this clonotype was seen many times. The rearrangement joins TRBV18 to TRBJ2-2; TRBD1 matches at 8 bases. V was clipped by 3 bases and J by 7 bases; unmatched bases: 7. In germline, CDR1 is KGHSH, CDR2 LQKENI. This CDR3 spans 15 amino acids. The CDR3 DNA is TGTGCCAGCTCACCCCCGGACAGGGTCGTCGGGGAGCTGTTTTTT. It is translated as CASSPPDRVVGELFF.

The V call is TRBV10-3, the J call TRBJ2-5; TRBD1 agrees at 8 bases. Germline V gene sequence: CDR1 ENHRY, CDR2 SYGVKD. The junction had 8 bases not matched to a gene; V was cut back by 4 bases and J by 4 bases. This CDR3 has 15 residues. As DNA, the CDR3 is TGTGCCATCAGTGGCAGGGGGCTAGGTGGAGAGACCCAGTACTTC. This codes for CAISGRGLGGETQYF.

This clonotype was seen many times. V usage is TRBV9 and J usage is TRBJ2-1, with D possibly matching TRBD1 (6 bases). Trimming stripped 4 bases from V and 9 bases from J, with 11 bases between. The CDR3 covers 12 residues. The germline CDR1 and CDR2 sequences are SGDLS and YYNGEE. The CDR3 sequence: CASSPQGIEQFF. CDR3 coding DNA: TGTGCCAGCAGCCCTCAGGGGATTGAGCAGTTCTTC.

This clonotype occurred many times. This chain links TRBV29-1 with TRBJ2-3; possibly TRBD2 for D (6 bases). Germline V gene data show CDR1 as SQVTM and CDR2 as ANQGSEA. The CDR3 loop spans 17 amino acids. Trimming took off 4 bases at V and 0 bases at J, with 20 bases between the two ends. The CDR3, as DNA: TGCAGCGTTGTTAAGTTCGGGCGGGGCGCTAGCACAGATACGCAGTATTTT. Translation gives CSVVKFGRGASTDTQYF.

This clonotype was seen at least ten times. The chain couples TRBV7-2 to TRBJ2-5; D might be TRBD2 (5 bases). The germline V and J ends were trimmed by 0 bases and 2 bases, with 7 bases remaining between them. Looked up from germline, CDR1 is SGHTA and CDR2 is FQGNSA. The CDR3 contains 14 residues. The CDR3 protein is CASSLASVQETQYF. CDR3 DNA sequence: TGTGCCAGCAGCTTAGCTAGCGTACAAGAGACCCAGTACTTC. The whole variable domain, filled in from reference TRBV7-2 and TRBJ2-5, reads GAGVSQSPSNKVTEKGKDVELRCDPISGHTALYWYRQSLGQGLEFLIYFQGNSAPDKSGLPSDRFSAERTGGSVSTLTIQRTQQEDSAVYLCASSLASVQETQYFGPGTRLLVL.

This clonotype has ten or more counts. V usage is TRBV11-2 and J usage is TRBJ2-1; 12 bases map to TRBD1. CDR1 and CDR2 (germline): SGHAT, FQNNGV. After removal of 5 bases from V and 8 bases from J, the junction contained 7 bases not matched to a gene. The CDR3 extends over 15 amino acids. The CDR3 reads CASSRTGQGAHEQFF. CDR3 DNA: TGTGCCAGCAGCCGTACGGGACAGGGGGCCCATGAGCAGTTCTTC.

At least ten counts were recorded for this clonotype. The CDR3 region is CASSLVGQDYNEQFF. The CDR3 nucleotides read TGTGCCAGCAGCTTAGTGGGACAGGACTACAATGAGCAGTTCTTC. The chain links TRBV11-2 to TRBJ2-1; 8 positions match TRBD1. The CDR3 consists of 15 residues. The ends lost 1 base at V and 3 bases at J; junction bases unmatched: 2. CDR1 and CDR2 from the germline V gene are SGHAT and FQNNGV.

Within the sample, this clonotype is medium-sized. J is TRBJ2-3 and V is TRBV7-9; D is perhaps TRBD2 (5 bases). Germline CDR1 reads SEHNR; CDR2 reads FQNEAQ (reference sequence). CDR3 length: 15 amino acids. The V and J ends lost 2 bases and 0 bases respectively, with 9 bases between them. The CDR3 reads CASSLTLVSTDTQYF. The CDR3, as DNA: TGTGCCAGCAGCTTAACACTAGTGAGCACAGATACGCAGTATTTT.

Ten or more counts support this clonotype. The rearrangement links TRBV11-2 to TRBJ2-5; 7 positions match TRBD2. Trimming cost V 5 bases and J 3 bases; bases outside gene matches: 9. Germline CDR1 is SGHAT and CDR2 is FQNNGV. The CDR3 runs 15 residues. The CDR3 region has the DNA TGTGCCAGCAGCCCGACTAGCTACTTTAAAGAGACCCAGTACTTC. It codes for CASSPTSYFKETQYF.

The rearrangement uses TRBV4-3 and TRBJ1-4; possibly TRBD1 for D (5 bases). The CDR3 loop spans 18 amino acids. The V gene's germline CDR1 is LGHNA and CDR2 YSLEER. Trimming left V 0 bases short and J 0 bases short, with 14 bases between. The CDR3 DNA reads as TGCGCCAGCAGCCAAGATGGCCAGGGATTCGCAACTAATGAAAAACTGTTTTTT. The encoded protein is CASSQDGQGFATNEKLFF.

This clonotype has ten or more counts. The chain has TRBV18 and TRBJ2-3; D call uncertain. This CDR3 has 14 residues. Germline V lookup: CDR1 KGHSH, CDR2 LQKENI. Between the trimmed V and J ends, which lost 6 bases and 13 bases, there was a span of 23 bases. The CDR3 here is CASSGSSAAVGEYF. In DNA form, the CDR3 reads TGTGCCAGCTCTGGTTCTTCGGCGGCCGTAGGCGAGTATTTT.

This clonotype was observed many times. The rearrangement joins TRBV28 to TRBJ2-1, with 10 bases identical to TRBD1. CDR1 and CDR2 (germline): MDHEN, SYDVKM. This CDR3 has 16 amino acids. V dropped 4 bases and J dropped 5; count of bases not matched to a gene: 8. CDR3 protein: CASSSLTGGIDNEQFF. CDR3 sequence (DNA): TGTGCCAGCAGTTCTCTGACAGGGGGCATCGACAATGAGCAGTTCTTC.

In its sample, this clonotype ranks as medium-sized. This chain uses TRBV20-1 with TRBJ1-5; TRBD1 is a possible D gene (5 bases). This CDR3 has 11 residues. Germline V gene data show CDR1 as DFQATT and CDR2 as SNEGSKA (reference sequence). Between the trimmed V and J ends, which lost 7 bases and 9 bases, there was a span of 13 bases. The CDR3 reads CSVGTQGPQHF. CDR3 DNA sequence: TGCAGTGTGGGGACCCAAGGGCCCCAGCATTTT.

This clonotype has ten or more counts. The gene calls are TRBV29-1 and TRBJ2-3, with 8 bases lining up with TRBD1. Germline CDR1 reads SQVTM; CDR2 reads ANQGSEA. Trimming at V came to 4 bases and at J to 6 bases, leaving 30 bases not matched to a gene. The CDR3 has 21 residues. Written as DNA, the CDR3 is TGCAGCGTTGGTTCGCCCCCTCAGGGGGCGGATCGGGGGCACAGGAGGGATACGCAGTATTTT. Its protein product is CSVGSPPQGADRGHRRDTQYF.

This clonotype was counted at least ten times. The chain carries TRBV2 and TRBJ2-3, with 10 bases lining up with TRBD1. Germline values: CDR1 SNHLY, CDR2 FYNNEI. CDR3 length: 15 residues. With 7 bases clipped from V and 7 bases from J, the junction kept 11 bases outside the gene matches. The CDR3: CASNPPGTGVNTQYF. The DNA of the CDR3 is TGTGCCAGCAACCCACCGGGGACAGGGGTAAATACGCAGTATTTT.

This clonotype has ten or more counts. The rearrangement joins TRBV11-1 to TRBJ2-5; D gene unclear. Trimming stripped 2 bases from V and 1 base from J, with 11 bases between. The CDR3 runs to 15 residues. In germline, CDR1 is SGHAT, CDR2 FQDESV (reference sequence). This chain's CDR3 is CASSLHVNLQETQYF. CDR3 in DNA: TGTGCCAGCAGCTTACACGTAAACCTCCAAGAGACCCAGTACTTC.